The present TCR beta chain was sequenced within a study of blood T cell repertoires in COVID-19. At the level of the study: The analysed material was cDNA or gDNA that came from T cells, B-cell-depleted T cells, or PBMCs.

As processed by the authors: Estimation of nucleated cell counts relied on the amplification of reference gene primers. The protocol was immunoSEQ multiplex PCR, while the TCRdb copy is restricted to in-frame clones and leaves out a portion. The V and J calls and clone size come from that table; D and trimming were worked out from the DNA. The sample lists approximately 150,000 clones, about 90% occurring once. V was trimmed by 5 bases and J by 0 bases, leaving 26 bases between them. The CDR3 totals 20 residues. CDR1 and CDR2 from the germline V gene are MNHNY and SVGAGI (reference sequence). Material: peripheral blood. This receptor was obtained from a woman between 55 and 75 years old with acute or convalescent COVID-19. The gene calls are TRBV6-6 and TRBJ1-3; D possibly corresponds to TRBD1 (6 bases). The CDR3 nucleotides are TGTGCCAGCAGTCCCCAAGGGACCGCCAGGGGACCAAGCTCTGGAAACACCATATATTTT. Residues: CASSPQGTARGPSSGNTIYF.